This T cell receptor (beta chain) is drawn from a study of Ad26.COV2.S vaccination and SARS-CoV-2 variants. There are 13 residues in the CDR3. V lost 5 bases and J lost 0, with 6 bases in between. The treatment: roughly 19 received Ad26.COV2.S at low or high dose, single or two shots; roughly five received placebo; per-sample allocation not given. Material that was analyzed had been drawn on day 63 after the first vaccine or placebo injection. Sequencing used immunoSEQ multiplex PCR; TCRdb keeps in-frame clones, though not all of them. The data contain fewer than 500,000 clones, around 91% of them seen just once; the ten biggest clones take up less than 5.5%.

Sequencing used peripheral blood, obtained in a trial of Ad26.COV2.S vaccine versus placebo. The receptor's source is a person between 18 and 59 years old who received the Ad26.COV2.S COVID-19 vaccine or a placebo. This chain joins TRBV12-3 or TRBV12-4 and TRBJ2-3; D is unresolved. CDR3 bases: TGTGCCAGCAGTCGCCCCAGCACAGATACGCAGTATTTT. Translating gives CASSRPSTDTQYF.